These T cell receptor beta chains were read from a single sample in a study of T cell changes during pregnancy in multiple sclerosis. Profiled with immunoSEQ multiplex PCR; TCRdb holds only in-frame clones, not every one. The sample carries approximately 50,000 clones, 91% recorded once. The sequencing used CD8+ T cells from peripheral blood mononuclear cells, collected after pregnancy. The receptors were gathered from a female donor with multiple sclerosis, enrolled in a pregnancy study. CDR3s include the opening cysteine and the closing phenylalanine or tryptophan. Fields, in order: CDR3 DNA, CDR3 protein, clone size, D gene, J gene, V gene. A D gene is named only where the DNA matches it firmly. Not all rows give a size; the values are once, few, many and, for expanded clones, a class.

CDR3nt: TGTGCCAGCAGCGTAGGCGGGACTACCATCACAGATACGCAGTATTTT
CDR3aa: CASSVGGTTITDTQYF
abundance: NA
d_gene: TRBD2
j_gene: TRBJ2-3
v_gene: TRBV9

CDR3nt: TGTGCCAGCAGCTCCCGACTAGCGGGGGAGTTCACAGATACGCAGTATTTT
CDR3aa: CASSSRLAGEFTDTQYF
abundance: NA
d_gene: TRBD2
j_gene: TRBJ2-3
v_gene: TRBV7-8

CDR3nt: TGTGCCAGCAGTAGTAGCGGTCCCTCCTACAATGAGCAGTTCTTC
CDR3aa: CASSSSGPSYNEQFF
abundance: NA
d_gene: NA
j_gene: TRBJ2-1
v_gene: TRBV9

CDR3nt: TGTGCCAGCAGCCAAGCCACGTCAGGGGTTTACGAGCAGTACTTC
CDR3aa: CASSQATSGVYEQYF
abundance: NA
d_gene: NA
j_gene: TRBJ2-7
v_gene: TRBV4-2

CDR3nt: TGTGCCAGCAGCTTGGGAAGGGACATGAACTATGGCTACACCTTC
CDR3aa: CASSLGRDMNYGYTF
abundance: NA
d_gene: NA
j_gene: TRBJ1-2
v_gene: TRBV5-6

CDR3nt: TGTGCCAGCAGCGTAGAGGGGACAGGGGGCACTGAAGCTTTCTTT
CDR3aa: CASSVEGTGGTEAFF
abundance: NA
d_gene: TRBD1
j_gene: TRBJ1-1
v_gene: TRBV9

CDR3nt: TGTGCCAGCAGCTACGACGGGGGGCCCTCCTACGAGCAGTACTTC
CDR3aa: CASSYDGGPSYEQYF
abundance: once
d_gene: NA
j_gene: TRBJ2-7
v_gene: TRBV5-6

CDR3nt: TGTGCCAGCAGCTCCTTCGACAGGGGAGACCAGCCCCAGCATTTT
CDR3aa: CASSSFDRGDQPQHF
abundance: NA
d_gene: TRBD1
j_gene: TRBJ1-5
v_gene: TRBV7-9

CDR3nt: TGTGCCAGCAGCTTAGGGGGGGGGCGCGAGCAGTACTTC
CDR3aa: CASSLGGGREQYF
abundance: NA
d_gene: NA
j_gene: TRBJ2-7
v_gene: TRBV7-3

CDR3nt: TGTGCCAGCAGTCACCTAGGGCCGGAGGCGGGAAACGAGCAGTACTTC
CDR3aa: CASSHLGPEAGNEQYF
abundance: NA
d_gene: NA
j_gene: TRBJ2-7
v_gene: TRBV6-6

CDR3nt: TGTGCCAGCAGACCAACGGGGGGTTCACCCCTCCACTTT
CDR3aa: CASRPTGGSPLHF
abundance: NA
d_gene: NA
j_gene: TRBJ1-6
v_gene: TRBV27

CDR3nt: TGCGCCAGCAGTCAATCGCGGGGGGCGTTTATAGATACGCAGTATTTT
CDR3aa: CASSQSRGAFIDTQYF
abundance: NA
d_gene: TRBD2
j_gene: TRBJ2-3
v_gene: TRBV23-1

CDR3nt: TGTGCCAGCAGCGCAGGGGTAGGTGGCTACACCTTC
CDR3aa: CASSAGVGGYTF
abundance: NA
d_gene: NA
j_gene: TRBJ1-2
v_gene: TRBV11-2

CDR3nt: TGTGCCAGCAGTTACACCTTCTATTCGGGGAACACTGAAGCTTTCTTT
CDR3aa: CASSYTFYSGNTEAFF
abundance: NA
d_gene: NA
j_gene: TRBJ1-1
v_gene: TRBV6-5

CDR3nt: TGTGCCAGCAGCCAAACTCGACAGGAGTACTACTCTGGGGCCAACGTCCTGACTTTC
CDR3aa: CASSQTRQEYYSGANVLTF
abundance: NA
d_gene: NA
j_gene: TRBJ2-6
v_gene: TRBV7-3

CDR3nt: TGTGCCAGCAGTCCGAGATTGAACACTGAAGCTTTCTTT
CDR3aa: CASSPRLNTEAFF
abundance: NA
d_gene: NA
j_gene: TRBJ1-1
v_gene: TRBV7-8

CDR3nt: TGTGCCAGCAGTGAAGTGGTACCACAGGGGGCAGGCACTGAAGCTTTCTTT
CDR3aa: CASSEVVPQGAGTEAFF
abundance: NA
d_gene: TRBD1
j_gene: TRBJ1-1
v_gene: TRBV2

CDR3nt: TGTGCCAGCAGCTTAGGGCGGGACAGGAACTATGGCTACACCTTC
CDR3aa: CASSLGRDRNYGYTF
abundance: NA
d_gene: TRBD1
j_gene: TRBJ1-2
v_gene: TRBV11-2

CDR3nt: TGTGCCAGCAGTATAAATACTAGCCCCGAGAACACCGGGGAGCTGTTTTTT
CDR3aa: CASSINTSPENTGELFF
abundance: NA
d_gene: NA
j_gene: TRBJ2-2
v_gene: TRBV2

CDR3nt: TGCAGCGTTGAAGATCAGCAAGGGGCGCTGACTGAAGCTTTCTTT
CDR3aa: CSVEDQQGALTEAFF
abundance: NA
d_gene: NA
j_gene: TRBJ1-1
v_gene: TRBV29-1

CDR3nt: TGTGCTAGCAGCTTAGGGTCAGCGGGGGCAACCGGGGAGCTGTTTTTT
CDR3aa: CASSLGSAGATGELFF
abundance: NA
d_gene: TRBD2
j_gene: TRBJ2-2
v_gene: TRBV7-7

CDR3nt: TGTGCCAGCAGCGACGGACTATCCGGGCCTTACGAGCAGTACTTC
CDR3aa: CASSDGLSGPYEQYF
abundance: NA
d_gene: NA
j_gene: TRBJ2-7
v_gene: TRBV9

CDR3nt: TGTGCCAGCAGCCCAGGACAGGGCAGGAAGACCCAGTACTTC
CDR3aa: CASSPGQGRKTQYF
abundance: once
d_gene: TRBD1
j_gene: TRBJ2-5
v_gene: TRBV14

CDR3nt: TGTGCCAGTAGTATAGACGAGGAAAAACTGTTTTTT
CDR3aa: CASSIDEEKLFF
abundance: once
d_gene: NA
j_gene: TRBJ1-4
v_gene: TRBV19

CDR3nt: TGTGCCAGCAGTGAAGTGCCTAGCGAGGTTGCCTACAATGAGCAGTTCTTC
CDR3aa: CASSEVPSEVAYNEQFF
abundance: NA
d_gene: NA
j_gene: TRBJ2-1
v_gene: TRBV6-1

CDR3nt: TGCGCCAGCAGCTGGTCGGGGGGGGAAGAGACCCAGTACTTC
CDR3aa: CASSWSGGEETQYF
abundance: NA
d_gene: TRBD2
j_gene: TRBJ2-5
v_gene: TRBV5-1

CDR3nt: TGTGCCAGCAGCGAGGAGCCCCAAGAGACCCAGTACTTC
CDR3aa: CASSEEPQETQYF
abundance: NA
d_gene: NA
j_gene: TRBJ2-5
v_gene: TRBV6-4

CDR3nt: TGTGCCAGCAGTGAAGGGGGCGACACCGGGGAGCTGTTTTTT
CDR3aa: CASSEGGDTGELFF
abundance: once
d_gene: NA
j_gene: TRBJ2-2
v_gene: TRBV2

CDR3nt: TGTGCCAGCAGCTTAGATCTATACGAGCAGTACTTC
CDR3aa: CASSLDLYEQYF
abundance: NA
d_gene: NA
j_gene: TRBJ2-7
v_gene: TRBV11-2

CDR3nt: TGTGCCAGCAGCCCGAAGAGGGAGAGATACAATGAGCAGTTCTTC
CDR3aa: CASSPKRERYNEQFF
abundance: many
d_gene: NA
j_gene: TRBJ2-1
v_gene: TRBV9

CDR3nt: TGTGCCAGCAGCTTAGGGACTTACTTGGACGAGCAGTACTTC
CDR3aa: CASSLGTYLDEQYF
abundance: NA
d_gene: NA
j_gene: TRBJ2-7
v_gene: TRBV11-2

CDR3nt: TGTGCCAGCAGCTTAGCCGACAGGGCAAATTCACCCCTCCACTTT
CDR3aa: CASSLADRANSPLHF
abundance: NA
d_gene: TRBD1
j_gene: TRBJ1-6
v_gene: TRBV7-8

CDR3nt: TGTGCCAGTAGTCAATCCAAGGGGCTTCCCACTGAAGCTTTCTTT
CDR3aa: CASSQSKGLPTEAFF
abundance: NA
d_gene: NA
j_gene: TRBJ1-1
v_gene: TRBV19

CDR3nt: TGTGCCAGCAGCTTAGTACGGGGCACTGAAGCTTTCTTT
CDR3aa: CASSLVRGTEAFF
abundance: once
d_gene: NA
j_gene: TRBJ1-1
v_gene: TRBV7-2

CDR3nt: TGTGCCAGCAGCTTGGTCGGGGAGCCGGCCACTGAAGCTTTCTTT
CDR3aa: CASSLVGEPATEAFF
abundance: NA
d_gene: NA
j_gene: TRBJ1-1
v_gene: TRBV5-5

CDR3nt: TGCGCCAGCAGCGGCGGGGAGCCTGAGTCCTATGGCTACACCTTC
CDR3aa: CASSGGEPESYGYTF
abundance: once
d_gene: NA
j_gene: TRBJ1-2
v_gene: TRBV5-1

CDR3nt: TGTGCCAGCAGCTTAGAAACTGTACTCCCCTCCTACGAGCAGTACTTC
CDR3aa: CASSLETVLPSYEQYF
abundance: once
d_gene: NA
j_gene: TRBJ2-7
v_gene: TRBV7-9

CDR3nt: TGTGCCAGCAGTGAATCAGAACAGACCGGGGAGCTGTTTTTT
CDR3aa: CASSESEQTGELFF
abundance: NA
d_gene: NA
j_gene: TRBJ2-2
v_gene: TRBV25-1

CDR3nt: TGTGCCAGCAGTTTGGGGGGAGGATGGGCGGGCAATCAGCCCCAGCATTTT
CDR3aa: CASSLGGGWAGNQPQHF
abundance: NA
d_gene: NA
j_gene: TRBJ1-5
v_gene: TRBV27

CDR3nt: TGTGCCAGCAGTGAATTCACAGGGAACAATGAGCAGTTCTTC
CDR3aa: CASSEFTGNNEQFF
abundance: NA
d_gene: NA
j_gene: TRBJ2-1
v_gene: TRBV2

CDR3nt: TGTGCCAGCAGACCTATCGGCGGGGGGACCTACGAGCAGTACTTC
CDR3aa: CASRPIGGGTYEQYF
abundance: NA
d_gene: TRBD2
j_gene: TRBJ2-7
v_gene: TRBV27

CDR3nt: TGTGCCAGCAGCTTAGGGGAAAGTCCAGATACGCAGTATTTT
CDR3aa: CASSLGESPDTQYF
abundance: NA
d_gene: NA
j_gene: TRBJ2-3
v_gene: TRBV5-5